This TCR beta chain derives from a study of blood T cells in healthy people across ages. As for the study in general: The template switching approach captured approximately one barcoded beta molecule for every two T cells.

Notes on this clonotype: Its specificity is unknown.

Total RNA was extracted at no less than 6 micrograms per sample. Together with a sample-barcoded 5' primer, a J-beta primer mix was included in a second PCR lasting about 6 to 11 cycles. TCRdb re-analysed the 5' RACE reads in MiXCR, keeping a single row per CDR3 protein. The sample has roughly 550,000 distinct CDR3 sequences; about 25% are singletons. Findings and caveats of the study: The study regarded diversity estimates from one million T cells as underestimates.

The CDR3 is 14 amino acids. Trimming cost V 4 bases and J 5 bases; bases outside gene matches: 2. These data are also associated with another study on T cells of mothers and their children.

The V gene is TRBV12-3 or TRBV12-4, the J gene TRBJ2-4, with TRBD1 identical over 10 bases. The sequenced sample consisted of blood. This TCR was sampled from a boy younger than 18 in good health. The CDR3 nucleotides read TGTGCCAGCAGTTCCGGGACAGGGGAAAACATTCAGTACTTC. The encoded protein is CASSSGTGENIQYF.